These 21 T cell receptor beta chains came from one sample sequenced in a study of CD8 T cells in Susac syndrome. After extraction with the RNeasy kit, roughly 0.45 to 1 ug of the RNA was reverse transcribed using random hexamers. TCRdb fed the immunoSEQ multiplex PCR reads into MiXCR, producing one record per CDR3 protein. The sample yields roughly 200,000 distinct CDR3 sequences, about 95% seen once. The sequenced material came from CD4+ T cells from PBMCs. Source of these receptors: a human donor in good health.

The rearrangement uses TRBV29-1 and TRBJ1-1; a weak D match, TRBD1 (6 bases). Trimming left V 5 bases short and J 0 bases short, with 10 bases between. Germline CDR1 and CDR2: SQVTM and ANQGSEA. The CDR3 has 13 residues. The CDR3 here is CSVRQGMNTEAFF. Written as DNA, the CDR3 is TGCAGCGTTAGGCAGGGGATGAACACTGAAGCTTTCTTT.

This rearrangement joins TRBV7-9 to TRBJ1-1; 9 bases line up with TRBD1. CDR3 length: 14 residues. J lost 1 base, V lost 6 bases, and 3 bases had no gene match. The germline CDR1 and CDR2 sequences are SEHNR and FQNEAQ (reference sequence). CDR3 region: CASRKTGGNTEAFF. CDR3 DNA sequence: TGTGCCAGCAGAAAGACAGGGGGGAACACTGAAGCTTTCTTT.

V is TRBV20-1 and J is TRBJ2-1; perhaps TRBD2 as D (6 bases). Trimming shortened V by 5 bases and J by 0 bases, and 14 bases separated the two germline ends. This CDR3 is 15 amino acids long. Germline-derived CDR1 and CDR2 are DFQATT and SNEGSKA (reference sequence). The CDR3 DNA reads TGCAGTGCTGAGGGGCCAGCGGGCTCCTACAATGAGCAGTTCTTC. It specifies CSAEGPAGSYNEQFF.

The chain links TRBV3-1 to TRBJ1-5; D may be TRBD1 (5 bases). V lost 1 base to trimming and J lost 8 bases, with 15 bases between them. The CDR3 length is 15 residues. CDR1 LGHDT and CDR2 YNNKEL come from the germline V gene (reference sequence). CDR3 residues: CASSQGLGPGEPQHF. In DNA form, the CDR3 reads TGTGCCAGCAGCCAAGGATTGGGGCCGGGGGAGCCCCAGCATTTT.

The chain links TRBV3-1 to TRBJ1-5; D is ambiguous. V was cut by 3 bases and J by 6 bases, with 9 bases left in between. CDR3 size: 13 residues. In germline, CDR1 is LGHDT, CDR2 YNNKEL (reference sequence). The CDR3 protein is CASSQAVSQPQHF. The CDR3 DNA sequence: TGTGCCAGCAGCCAGGCAGTAAGTCAGCCCCAGCATTTT.

The chain has TRBV29-1 and TRBJ1-1; perhaps TRBD1 as D (6 bases). This CDR3 is 12 amino acids long. Per the germline V gene, CDR1 is SQVTM and CDR2 is ANQGSEA. The V end lost 8 bases, the J end lost 3 bases, and 13 bases lay between the germline ends. The CDR3 nucleotides are TGCAGCCCATGGACAGCTCACACTGAAGCTTTCTTT. This sequence encodes CSPWTAHTEAFF. Drawing the rest from reference TRBV29-1 and TRBJ1-1, the complete variable domain is SAVISQKPSRDICQRGTSLTIQCQVDSQVTMMFWYRQQPGQSLTLIATANQGSEATYESGFVIDKFPISRPNLTFSTLTVSNMSPEDSSIYLCSPWTAHTEAFFGQGTRLTVV.

This chain links TRBV3-1 with TRBJ1-1; the D is unclear. The CDR3 loop spans 14 amino acids. Trimming pared 5 bases from V and 0 bases from J, leaving 10 bases between. The germline V gene encodes CDR1 LGHDT and CDR2 YNNKEL (reference sequence). The CDR3 DNA is TGTGCCAGCAGCATGACTCGGATGAACACTGAAGCTTTCTTT. It yields the protein CASSMTRMNTEAFF.

This clonotype was seen a single time. V is TRBV6-5 and J is TRBJ1-1; weak D call: TRBD1 (6 bases). Per the germline V gene, CDR1 is MNHEY and CDR2 is SVGAGI. Trimming stripped 2 bases from V and 8 bases from J, with 15 bases between. The CDR3 is 14 amino acids. The CDR3 spells CASSYGGARTEAFF. The CDR3 nucleotides read TGTGCCAGCAGTTACGGGGGGGCGAGGACCGAAGCTTTCTTT.

V is TRBV15 and J is TRBJ1-1; no firm D call. Trimming removed 0 bases at V and 6 bases at J, with 8 bases between. Germline CDR1 reads LNHNV; CDR2 reads YYDKDF (reference sequence). This CDR3 spans 13 amino acids. The CDR3 sequence: CATSREFYSEAFF. CDR3 nucleotides: TGTGCCACCAGCAGAGAATTTTACTCTGAAGCTTTCTTT.

For the CDR3, the DNA is TGTGCCACCAGTGACCGGGACAGGAAAGAGACCCAGTACTTC. Its protein product is CATSDRDRKETQYF. The V and J genes are TRBV24-1 and TRBJ2-5; TRBD1 agrees at 8 bases. Germline CDR1 and CDR2: KGHDR and SFDVKD. The CDR3 sequence is 14 residues long. The V gene end was trimmed by 4 bases and the J gene end by 3 bases; junction bases not matched to a gene: 3.

The chain joins TRBV27 to TRBJ1-2; D uncertain. The CDR3 totals 13 residues. CDR1 is MNHEY, CDR2 SMNVEV, per germline (reference sequence). With 5 bases removed from V and 3 bases from J, the gap between germline ends came to 10 bases. The CDR3 loop reads CASSPSGDYGYTF. As DNA, the CDR3 is TGTGCCAGCAGTCCCTCTGGGGACTATGGCTACACCTTC.

V and J are TRBV24-1 and TRBJ1-3; TRBD1 matches 7 bases. Germline V CDR1 and CDR2: KGHDR, SFDVKD. This CDR3 region has 17 residues. The V and J ends lost 9 bases and 0 bases, in that order; junction bases with no gene match: 13. The CDR3 sequence is CATQDRRIYHSGNTIYF. The CDR3 DNA reads as TGTGCCACCCAGGACAGGAGAATCTACCACTCTGGAAACACCATATATTTT.

This chain links TRBV30 with TRBJ2-5; a possible D gene is TRBD2 (6 bases). Trimming took 4 bases from V and 7 from J, leaving 13 bases between them. CDR3 length equals 12 residues. CDR1 is GTSNPN and CDR2 is SVGIG in the germline V gene (reference sequence). Here the CDR3 reads CAWTGTGGTQYF. The CDR3, as DNA: TGTGCCTGGACAGGAACCGGGGGGACCCAGTACTTC. The entire variable domain, with the rest obtained from reference TRBV30 and TRBJ2-5, is as follows: SQTIHQWPATLVQPVGSPLSLECTVEGTSNPNLYWYRQAAGRGLQLLFYSVGIGQISSEVPQNLSASRPQDRQFILSSKKLLLSDSGFYLCAWTGTGGTQYFGPGTRLLVL.

The J gene is TRBJ2-4, the V gene TRBV30; D uncertain. The germline gives CDR1 GTSNPN, CDR2 SVGIG (reference sequence). This CDR3 has 13 amino acids. V was shortened by 2 bases and J by 0 bases, with 5 bases between the two germline ends. CDR3 sequence reads: CAWSSGAKNIQYF. The CDR3 region has the DNA TGTGCCTGGAGTTCGGGAGCCAAAAACATTCAGTACTTC.

The chain carries TRBV25-1 and TRBJ1-5; no reliable D call. V lost 6 bases to trimming and J lost 7 bases, with 16 bases between them. Germline CDR1 MGHDK, CDR2 SYGVNS. This CDR3 is built from 14 residues. Here the CDR3 reads CASSPQVGEQPQHF. CDR3 coding DNA: TGTGCCAGCAGCCCCCAGGTCGGGGAACAGCCCCAGCATTTT.

Here the CDR3 reads CASSLDLGRNIQYF. The CDR3 coding sequence is TGTGCCAGCAGCTTAGACCTAGGCCGAAACATTCAGTACTTC. The genes are TRBV7-2 and TRBJ2-4; the D is unclear. The germline V gene has CDR1 SGHTA and CDR2 FQGNSA. V was trimmed by 1 base and J by 6 bases, leaving 10 bases between them. The length of the CDR3 is 14 residues.

The chain uses TRBV5-1 and TRBJ1-1; tentatively, D is TRBD1 (5 bases). CDR3 length: 15 residues. Germline V gene sequence: CDR1 SGHRS, CDR2 YFSETQ. V was clipped by 2 bases and J by 4 bases, with 15 bases between them. The CDR3 loop is CASSFGGEIGTEAFF. DNA for the CDR3: TGCGCCAGCAGCTTTGGGGGGGAAATTGGCACTGAAGCTTTCTTT.

This clonotype was recorded only once. The J gene is TRBJ2-2, the V gene TRBV30; 8 bases are a match to TRBD2. Germline CDR1 is GTSNPN and CDR2 is SVGIG (reference sequence). V lost 1 base to trimming and J lost 6 bases; unmatched junction nucleotides: 4. This CDR3 is 14 amino acids long. CDR3 residues: CAWSALAGSGELFF. The DNA of the CDR3 is TGTGCCTGGAGTGCCCTAGCGGGCTCCGGGGAGCTGTTTTTT. Based on the CDR3 plus reference TRBV30 and TRBJ2-2, the full variable domain is SQTIHQWPATLVQPVGSPLSLECTVEGTSNPNLYWYRQAAGRGLQLLFYSVGIGQISSEVPQNLSASRPQDRQFILSSKKLLLSDSGFYLCAWSALAGSGELFFGEGSRLTVL.

The genes are TRBV11-3 and TRBJ2-1; D remains unclear. V was trimmed by 3 bases and J by 5 bases, leaving 2 bases between them. CDR3 length equals 11 residues. Germline CDR1 and CDR2: SGHNT and YENEEA. As DNA, the CDR3 is TGTGCCAGCAGCTTCAACAATGAGCAGTTCTTC. This translates into CASSFNNEQFF.

This chain joins TRBV24-1 and TRBJ2-1; the match to TRBD2 covers 11 bases. CDR3 length: 15 amino acids. The J segment lost 8 bases and the V segment lost 3 bases, leaving 5 bases of the junction unmatched. The germline CDR1 and CDR2 sequences are KGHDR and SFDVKD. CDR3 sequence: CATSDVTSGNDEQFF. The DNA for the CDR3 is TGTGCCACCAGTGATGTGACTAGCGGGAACGATGAGCAGTTCTTC.

V gene TRBV29-1 combines with J gene TRBJ1-6; 8 nucleotides align to TRBD1. The CDR3 sequence is 13 residues long. J was trimmed by 9 bases and V by 4 bases; bases with no gene match: 5. The germline V gene encodes CDR1 SQVTM and CDR2 ANQGSEA. CDR3 nucleotides: TGCAGCGTTGCCACAGGGGGGTCTTCACCCCTCCACTTT. It yields the protein CSVATGGSSPLHF.